The clone carrying this T cell receptor beta chain has at least ten counts. MiXCR reprocessed the PCR reads for TCRdb. The table records about 40,000 clones, roughly a sixth of them present only once. No patient had received any treatment before thyroid surgery. V was pared by 8 bases and J by 8 bases, with 12 bases between. CDR1 and CDR2 (germline): PRHDT, FYEKMQ (reference sequence). This CDR3 comprises 11 residues. These data originate in a study of metastatic and nonmetastatic thyroid tumors. The chain recombines TRBV13 with TRBJ1-1, with a weak D call TRBD1 (6 bases). This clonotype was sampled from a female donor with papillary thyroid cancer or a benign thyroid nodule (not recorded which). Some clones in this sample may be carry-over from other donors' samples. Sequencing used blood. CDR3 sequence reads: CASEGGTEAFF. In DNA form, the CDR3 reads TGTGCCAGCGAGGGGGGGACAGAAGCTTTCTTT.